These 26 T cell receptor beta chains were all obtained from the same sample, sequenced in a study of T cell changes during pregnancy in multiple sclerosis. The method was immunoSEQ multiplex PCR; TCRdb's version includes in-frame clones alone and lacks a portion of them. The sample lists tens of thousands of clones, 90% occurring once. Sample: peripheral blood, taken in the third trimester of pregnancy. These receptors were collected from a female donor in good health, enrolled as a control in a pregnancy study.

Here the CDR3 reads CASSLPGKDTQYF. The CDR3 DNA follows: TGCGCCAGCAGCTTGCCAGGGAAGGATACGCAGTATTTT. The chain joins TRBV5-1 to TRBJ2-3; weak D call: TRBD1 (5 bases). V was trimmed by 1 base and J by 6 bases, leaving 9 bases between them. Germline values: CDR1 SGHRS, CDR2 YFSETQ. The length of the CDR3 is 13 residues.

CDR3: CSGGRGADTQYF. CDR3 sequence (DNA): TGTTCGGGGGGGAGGGGGGCAGATACGCAGTATTTT. The chain has TRBV6-1 and TRBJ2-3, with 8 bases matching TRBD2. Germline CDR1 is MNHNS and CDR2 is SASEGT. The CDR3 totals 12 residues.

V and J are TRBV6-5 and TRBJ1-5; 9 bases are shared with TRBD1. Unmatched junction bases numbered 5, after V lost 5 bases and J lost 3 bases. CDR1 is MNHEY, CDR2 SVGAGI, per germline. This CDR3 contains 15 residues. CDR3 loop: CASSTTGGNNQPQHF. CDR3 in DNA: TGTGCCAGCAGTACGACAGGGGGAAACAATCAGCCCCAGCATTTT.

V usage is TRBV6-4 and J usage is TRBJ2-1; the match to TRBD1 covers 8 bases. Germline CDR1 reads MRHNA; CDR2 reads SNTAGT. V was clipped by 0 bases and J by 4 bases; unmatched bases: 2. The CDR3 extends over 15 amino acids. The DNA of the CDR3 is TGTGCCAGCAGTGACTCCGGGACAGGTTACAATGAGCAGTTCTTC. Translating gives CASSDSGTGYNEQFF.

The chain uses TRBV14 and TRBJ2-1, with D maybe TRBD2 (5 bases). V was cut by 0 bases and J by 4 bases, with 13 bases left in between. This CDR3 is built from 16 residues. From germline, CDR1 is SGHDN and CDR2 FVKESK. CDR3 residues: CASSQERATFYNEQFF. Written as DNA, the CDR3 is TGTGCCAGCAGCCAAGAGCGGGCGACCTTTTACAATGAGCAGTTCTTC. Based on the CDR3 plus reference TRBV14 and TRBJ2-1, the full variable domain is EAGVTQFPSHSVIEKGQTVTLRCDPISGHDNLYWYRRVMGKEIKFLLHFVKESKQDESGMPNNRFLAERTGGTYSTLKVQPAELEDSGVYFCASSQERATFYNEQFFGPGTRLTVL.

This clone came up once. The V gene is TRBV4-2, the J gene TRBJ2-5, with D possibly matching TRBD1 (6 bases). Germline V CDR1 and CDR2: LGHNA, YNFKEQ. Trimming pared 4 bases from V and 5 bases from J, leaving 20 bases between. This CDR3 is built from 16 residues. CDR3 coding DNA: TGTGCCAGCAGCCCCAGAAGGAGACAGGTGGGGGAGACCCAGTACTTC. Its translation: CASSPRRRQVGETQYF.

The chain links TRBV6-6 to TRBJ1-6; 8 bases are shared with TRBD1. Germline V CDR1 and CDR2: MNHNY, SVGAGI (reference sequence). V gave up 9 bases and J gave up 6 bases; unmatched junction bases: 7. The length of the CDR3 is 14 residues. In DNA, the CDR3 is TGTGCCAGTCCGGACAGGGATGGTAATTCACCCCTCCACTTT. It translates to CASPDRDGNSPLHF.

This clone has more than one count but fewer than ten. This chain connects TRBV2 to TRBJ1-5; 7 positions agree with TRBD1. This CDR3 spans 13 amino acids. J gave up 4 bases and V 7 bases, and 4 bases lay outside the gene matches. The germline CDR1 and CDR2 sequences are SNHLY and FYNNEI. The CDR3 coding sequence is TGTGCCAGCAAGGGACAGAGTAATCAGCCCCAGCATTTT. Its translation is CASKGQSNQPQHF.

DNA for the CDR3: TGTGCCAGCAGCGCGGGGGGAATCGAGACCCAGTACTTC. It encodes CASSAGGIETQYF. The rearrangement joins TRBV9 to TRBJ2-5; 7 nucleotides line up with TRBD2. Trimming at V came to 3 bases and at J to 5 bases, leaving 4 bases not matched to a gene. The germline V gene has CDR1 SGDLS and CDR2 YYNGEE. This CDR3 has 13 residues.

In nucleotides, the CDR3 is TGTGCCAGCAGCGCAGGGAACTATGGCTACACCTTC. Translating it yields CASSAGNYGYTF. The genes are TRBV27 and TRBJ1-2, with a weak D call TRBD1 (5 bases). Trimming took 6 bases from V and 2 from J, leaving 7 bases between them. Germline-derived CDR1 and CDR2 are MNHEY and SMNVEV (reference sequence). The CDR3 runs to 12 residues.

The CDR3 loop is CASSYGHLQETQYF. The DNA of the CDR3 is TGTGCCAGCAGTTATGGACACCTCCAAGAGACCCAGTACTTC. The genes are TRBV2 and TRBJ2-5; possible D gene TRBD1, 5 bases. V dropped 5 bases and J dropped 1 base, with 11 bases sitting between them. The germline V gene encodes CDR1 SNHLY and CDR2 FYNNEI. The CDR3 spans 14 residues.

V and J are TRBV11-2 and TRBJ2-1; the match to TRBD2 covers 14 bases. V dropped 5 bases and J dropped 7; count of bases not matched to a gene: 10. The germline CDR1 and CDR2 sequences are SGHAT and FQNNGV. The CDR3 length is 17 residues. The CDR3 DNA follows: TGTGCCAGCAGCCCGACTAGCGGGAGGGCCCTAGGAAATGAGCAGTTCTTC. It codes for CASSPTSGRALGNEQFF. Filled out from reference TRBV11-2 and TRBJ2-1, the complete variable domain reads EAGVAQSPRYKIIEKRQSVAFWCNPISGHATLYWYQQILGQGPKLLIQFQNNGVVDDSQLPKDRFSAERLKGVDSTLKIQPAKLEDSAVYLCASSPTSGRALGNEQFFGPGTRLTVL.

The chain has TRBV19 and TRBJ1-1, with 8 bases that match TRBD1. This CDR3 region has 16 residues. Germline-derived CDR1 and CDR2 are LNHDA and SQIVND (reference sequence). V lost 2 bases and J lost 1; bases outside the gene matches: 6. The CDR3: CASSIFQGARNTEAFF. CDR3 nucleotide sequence: TGTGCCAGTAGTATATTTCAGGGGGCGAGGAACACTGAAGCTTTCTTT. Supplemented by reference TRBV19 and TRBJ1-1, the full variable domain reads DGGITQSPKYLFRKEGQNVTLSCEQNLNHDAMYWYRQDPGQGLRLIYYSQIVNDFQKGDIAEGYSVSREKKESFPLTVTSAQKNPTAFYLCASSIFQGARNTEAFFGQGTRLTVV.

The chain recombines TRBV19 with TRBJ2-1; D possibly corresponds to TRBD2 (6 bases). Trimming pared 0 bases from V and 1 base from J, leaving 7 bases between. There are 15 residues in the CDR3. The V gene's germline CDR1 is LNHDA and CDR2 SQIVND (reference sequence). CDR3 amino acids: CASSIEGGSYNEQFF. The DNA of the CDR3 is TGTGCCAGTAGTATAGAGGGGGGTTCCTACAATGAGCAGTTCTTC.

The chain carries TRBV11-1 and TRBJ2-2; 7 bases match TRBD1. Trimming took 5 bases from V and 0 from J; bases not matched to a gene: 9. This CDR3 spans 17 amino acids. CDR1 and CDR2 from the germline V gene are SGHAT and FQDESV (reference sequence). The CDR3 sequence is CASSRLTGNANTGELFF. The DNA for the CDR3 is TGTGCCAGCAGCCGCTTGACAGGGAACGCGAACACCGGGGAGCTGTTTTTT.

The rearrangement links TRBV5-1 to TRBJ1-4; 8 bases are shared with TRBD1. This CDR3 comprises 16 residues. The germline V gene encodes CDR1 SGHRS and CDR2 YFSETQ. The J segment lost 0 bases and the V segment lost 4 bases, leaving 5 bases of the junction unmatched. The CDR3: CASSGQGPATNEKLFF. For the CDR3, the DNA is TGCGCCAGCAGCGGACAGGGTCCCGCAACTAATGAAAAACTGTTTTTT.

The chain uses TRBV6-5 and TRBJ1-2, with 7 bases fitting TRBD1. The V segment lost 5 bases and the J segment 4 bases; nucleotides outside the gene matches: 7. CDR1 and CDR2 from the germline V gene are MNHEY and SVGAGI. The CDR3 has 14 residues. The DNA for the CDR3 is TGTGCCAGCAGTGGCCCGGGACAGTTCTATGGCTACACCTTC. This encodes CASSGPGQFYGYTF.

The chain uses TRBV7-9 and TRBJ2-1, with TRBD2 identical over 8 bases. The ends lost 4 bases at V and 2 bases at J; junction bases unmatched: 7. CDR3 size: 16 residues. Germline V gene lookup returns CDR1 SEHNR and CDR2 FQNEAQ (reference sequence). CDR3 sequence: CASSSDRGGPYNEQFF. The CDR3 region has the DNA TGTGCCAGCAGCTCCGATCGGGGGGGGCCCTACAATGAGCAGTTCTTC.

This clone has just a few counts. The V gene is TRBV6-4, the J gene TRBJ2-1; 10 nucleotides align to TRBD2. This CDR3 has 14 amino acids. Per the germline V gene, CDR1 is MRHNA and CDR2 is SNTAGT. Trimming at V came to 6 bases and at J to 5 bases, leaving 4 bases not matched to a gene. Here the CDR3 DNA reads TGTGCCAGCAGCTTAGCGGGGGGTAACAATGAGCAGTTCTTC. Translation gives CASSLAGGNNEQFF.

This chain connects TRBV18 to TRBJ2-1; D unclear. The germline gives CDR1 KGHSH, CDR2 LQKENI. Trimming took off 2 bases at V and 9 bases at J, with 17 bases between the two ends. The CDR3 is made up of 15 amino acids. This CDR3 is CASSPIEPNLGEQFF. CDR3 coding DNA: TGTGCCAGCTCACCAATCGAACCAAATCTCGGTGAGCAGTTCTTC. The whole variable domain, filled in from reference TRBV18 and TRBJ2-1, reads NAGVMQNPRHLVRRRGQEARLRCSPMKGHSHVYWYRQLPEEGLKFMVYLQKENIIDESGMPKERFSAEFPKEGPSILRIQQVVRGDSAAYFCASSPIEPNLGEQFFGPGTRLTVL.

The chain carries TRBV7-6 and TRBJ2-2; D is undetermined. V was clipped by 5 bases and J by 4 bases, with 14 bases between them. The CDR3 is 15 residues long. Germline lookup yields CDR1 SGHVS and CDR2 FNYEAQ. The CDR3, as DNA: TGTGCCAGCAGCACAACAGCTACCTCCACCGGGGAGCTGTTTTTT. This gives the protein CASSTTATSTGELFF.

The V and J genes are TRBV27 and TRBJ2-1, with 13 bases that match TRBD2. The V gene end was trimmed by 0 bases and the J gene end by 4 bases; junction bases not matched to a gene: 6. CDR1 is MNHEY and CDR2 is SMNVEV in the germline V gene (reference sequence). The CDR3 extends over 18 amino acids. DNA of the CDR3: TGTGCCAGCAGTTTATCTCAGATGGGACTAGCGGGATACAATGAGCAGTTCTTC. This gives the protein CASSLSQMGLAGYNEQFF.

J is TRBJ1-4 and V is TRBV5-1; 7 bases line up with TRBD1. This CDR3 region has 14 residues. The junction had 4 bases not matched to a gene; V was cut back by 4 bases and J by 4 bases. Germline CDR1 and CDR2: SGHRS and YFSETQ. The CDR3 nucleotides read TGCGCCAGCAGCCGACAGGGTGATAATGAAAAACTGTTTTTT. Translation gives CASSRQGDNEKLFF.

J is TRBJ2-7 and V is TRBV5-5; D is undetermined. Germline V gene lookup returns CDR1 SGHKS and CDR2 YYEKEE (reference sequence). The V end was cut by 1 base, the J end by 2 bases, with 4 bases between. The CDR3 has 12 residues. The CDR3 nucleotides read TGTGCCAGCAGCTTGAATACCTACGAGCAGTACTTC. Its protein is CASSLNTYEQYF.

The V and J genes are TRBV10-3 and TRBJ1-2, with TRBD1 identical over 7 bases. Germline loops: CDR1 ENHRY, CDR2 SYGVKD. This CDR3 spans 15 amino acids. Losses at the gene ends were 3 bases for V and 6 bases for J; bases not matched to a gene: 10. The CDR3 DNA sequence: TGTGCCATCAGTGACCCCAGGGGGGTGAACGATGGCTACACCTTC. Protein sequence: CAISDPRGVNDGYTF.

This chain joins TRBV9 and TRBJ2-2, with a tentative D call TRBD2 (6 bases). Trimming cost V 0 bases and J 6 bases, with 15 bases left between them. Germline-derived CDR1 and CDR2 are SGDLS and YYNGEE. The CDR3 spans 16 residues. The CDR3 spells CASSVGRERRAGELFF. The DNA for the CDR3 is TGTGCCAGCAGCGTAGGGAGGGAGAGGAGGGCCGGGGAGCTGTTTTTT.